Shown below are 21 T cell receptor beta chains from a single sample sequenced in a study of blood T cell repertoires in COVID-19. TCRdb keeps only in-frame clones here, not all; method: immunoSEQ multiplex PCR. The table records about 120,000 clones, roughly 72% of them present only once. Sequencing input: peripheral blood. The receptors originated from a man in his fifties or sixties with acute or convalescent COVID-19.

The chain uses TRBV6-5 and TRBJ1-2, with unresolved D. This CDR3 has 12 amino acids. V was shortened by 8 bases and J by 3 bases, with 10 bases between the two germline ends. Germline V gives CDR1 MNHEY, CDR2 SVGAGI. The CDR3 reads CASGTTDYGYTF. The CDR3 bases are TGTGCCAGCGGAACGACTGACTATGGCTACACCTTC.

The chain links TRBV21-1 to TRBJ1-5; TRBD1 is the table's D call, not checked against the DNA. TRBV21-1 is a pseudogene segment. The CDR3 spans 17 residues. CDR3 DNA: TGTGCCAGCAGCGGACAGACCGAGGGTAGGGGCAATCAGCCCCAGCATTTT. Translating it yields CASSGQTEGRGNQPQHF.

This sequence joins TRBV2 and TRBJ1-6; 7 nucleotides agree with TRBD1. V dropped 6 bases and J dropped 6; count of bases not matched to a gene: 8. This CDR3 is built from 15 residues. CDR1 and CDR2 (germline): SNHLY, FYNNEI. The CDR3 protein is CASRAGQALNSPLHF. DNA for the CDR3: TGTGCCAGCAGGGCCGGACAGGCCCTTAATTCACCCCTCCACTTT.

This chain links TRBV11-3 with TRBJ2-1; TRBD2 agrees at 7 bases. Germline loops: CDR1 SGHNT, CDR2 YENEEA. Germline trimming cut 5 bases from V and 6 bases from J; bases unmatched to any gene: 13. This CDR3 spans 16 amino acids. The CDR3 DNA reads as TGTGCCAGCAGCCCATCGACTAGCTCGGGCCCCAATGAGCAGTTCTTC. Translated, it gives CASSPSTSSGPNEQFF.

The genes are TRBV11-2 and TRBJ2-7; 13 positions match TRBD2. V was pared by 5 bases and J by 6 bases, with 7 bases of the junction left unmatched. This CDR3 is built from 15 residues. Looked up from germline, CDR1 is SGHAT and CDR2 is FQNNGV. CDR3 sequence reads: CASSPLGLAGREQYF. Written as DNA, the CDR3 is TGTGCCAGCAGCCCACTGGGACTAGCGGGACGCGAGCAGTACTTC.

The chain joins TRBV7-3 to TRBJ2-3; TRBD1 matches 7 bases. The germline V gene has CDR1 SGHTA and CDR2 FQGTGA. CDR3 length equals 15 residues. After removal of 5 bases from V and 6 bases from J, the junction contained 11 bases not matched to a gene. The CDR3 here is CASSVDREQLDTQYF. In DNA, the CDR3 is TGTGCCAGCAGCGTAGACAGGGAGCAATTGGATACGCAGTATTTT.

This clone was seen just once. The chain carries TRBV29-1 and TRBJ1-1, with D hard to call. From germline, CDR1 is SQVTM and CDR2 ANQGSEA. V lost 5 bases and J 0 bases, leaving 4 bases between the germline ends. This CDR3 is 11 amino acids long. As DNA, the CDR3 is TGCAGCGTTCAGATGAACACTGAAGCTTTCTTT. This encodes CSVQMNTEAFF.

The rearrangement joins TRBV11-2 to TRBJ1-1; maybe TRBD1 (6 bases). The CDR3 length is 15 residues. Germline V gene data show CDR1 as SGHAT and CDR2 as FQNNGV. V dropped 4 bases and J dropped 3 bases, with 15 bases sitting between them. This CDR3 is CASSSRQVRDTEAFF. The DNA of the CDR3 is TGTGCCAGCAGCTCCCGACAGGTTCGGGACACTGAAGCTTTCTTT.

The V gene is TRBV28, the J gene TRBJ1-1; D might be TRBD1 (5 bases). Germline CDR1 reads MDHEN; CDR2 reads SYDVKM. Trimming pared 10 bases from V and 5 bases from J, leaving 14 bases between. This CDR3 is 12 amino acids long. The CDR3 sequence is CATRKGLTEAFF. Here the CDR3 DNA reads TGTGCCACTCGAAAGGGGTTGACTGAAGCTTTCTTT.

The chain couples TRBV6-6 to TRBJ1-1; D gene ambiguous. Between the trimmed V and J ends, which lost 5 bases and 1 base, there was a span of 17 bases. Germline V gene sequence: CDR1 MNHNY, CDR2 SVGAGI (reference sequence). This CDR3 has 16 residues. The CDR3 sequence: CASSPLLTIGNTEAFF. CDR3 bases: TGTGCCAGCAGTCCTTTACTAACAATCGGGAACACTGAAGCTTTCTTT.

The chain carries TRBV6-5 and TRBJ2-3; 9 bases are shared with TRBD2. Germline trimming cut 6 bases from V and 1 base from J; bases unmatched to any gene: 2. This CDR3 spans 14 amino acids. Germline V gene data show CDR1 as MNHEY and CDR2 as SVGAGI. CDR3 sequence (DNA): TGTGCCAGCAGCATAGCGGGGGGCACAGATACGCAGTATTTT. It translates to CASSIAGGTDTQYF.

This chain links TRBV6-5 with TRBJ1-2; TRBD1 agrees at 8 bases. The junction had 10 bases not matched to a gene; V was cut back by 5 bases and J by 8 bases. Germline assignment: CDR1 MNHEY and CDR2 SVGAGI. This CDR3 is 14 amino acids long. CDR3 nucleotides: TGTGCCAGCAGTAAACGGCCGGACAGGGACGGCTACACCTTC. As protein: CASSKRPDRDGYTF.

The DNA for the CDR3 is TGCAGCGTTGAGTTGCGCGGACAGGTCGACAATGAGCAGTTCTTC. Translating gives CSVELRGQVDNEQFF. This chain links TRBV29-1 with TRBJ2-1; 7 bases fit TRBD1. Trimming removed 3 bases from V and 5 bases from J; junction bases left unmatched: 10. This CDR3 region has 15 residues. Germline V gene lookup returns CDR1 SQVTM and CDR2 ANQGSEA.

The CDR3 DNA reads TGCGCCAGCAGCTGGACAGGGGTCCTGAACACTGAAGCTTTCTTT. Protein sequence: CASSWTGVLNTEAFF. J is TRBJ1-1 and V is TRBV5-1; 9 bases align to TRBD1. The V and J ends lost 3 bases and 0 bases, in that order; junction bases with no gene match: 3. Per the germline V gene, CDR1 is SGHRS and CDR2 is YFSETQ. The CDR3 has 15 residues.

In this sample, this clone turned up once. J is TRBJ2-5 and V is TRBV4-2; 10 bases fit TRBD2. V was clipped by 0 bases and J by 7 bases; unmatched bases: 8. CDR1 LGHNA and CDR2 YNFKEQ come from the germline V gene. The length of the CDR3 is 16 residues. In nucleotides, the CDR3 is TGTGCCAGCAGCCAAGACGGCCCTAGCGGGAGAGGGACCCAGTACTTC. Its translation: CASSQDGPSGRGTQYF.

The rearrangement joins TRBV25-1 to TRBJ2-3; 8 positions match TRBD2. Germline CDR1 and CDR2: MGHDK and SYGVNS. The V and J ends lost 5 bases and 5 bases, in that order; junction bases with no gene match: 6. CDR3 length: 14 residues. The CDR3, as DNA: TGTGCCAGCAGTCCACGGGAGGGTCAAGATACGCAGTATTTT. It encodes CASSPREGQDTQYF.

The table lists this clone with a few counts. The V gene is TRBV6-6, the J gene TRBJ1-5; 10 nucleotides agree with TRBD1. The CDR3 sequence is 16 residues long. Germline trimming cut 3 bases from V and 2 bases from J; bases unmatched to any gene: 4. Germline CDR1 reads MNHNY; CDR2 reads SVGAGI (reference sequence). The CDR3 here is CASSYTGTGGNQPQHF. The DNA of the CDR3 is TGTGCCAGCAGTTATACCGGGACAGGGGGCAATCAGCCCCAGCATTTT.

This clone was seen many times. The rearrangement uses TRBV2 and TRBJ1-2; 7 bases match TRBD1. The CDR3 runs to 14 residues. Germline V gives CDR1 SNHLY, CDR2 FYNNEI. V shed 5 bases, J shed 14 bases, and the junction held 17 bases outside the gene matches. CDR3 DNA: TGTGCCAGCAGTCCAAGACAGGGCAGAGCACCTTTAACCTTC. Translated, it gives CASSPRQGRAPLTF.

The gene calls are TRBV7-2 and TRBJ1-4, with 9 bases fitting TRBD1. The germline V gene has CDR1 SGHTA and CDR2 FQGNSA. V lost 5 bases and J lost 7; bases outside the gene matches: 5. This CDR3 is built from 14 residues. CDR3 in DNA: TGTGCCAGCAGCCCCGGACAGGGGCCTGAAAAACTGTTTTTT. This translates into CASSPGQGPEKLFF. Supplemented by reference TRBV7-2 and TRBJ1-4, the full variable domain reads GAGVSQSPSNKVTEKGKDVELRCDPISGHTALYWYRQSLGQGLEFLIYFQGNSAPDKSGLPSDRFSAERTGGSVSTLTIQRTQQEDSAVYLCASSPGQGPEKLFFGSGTQLSVL.

This clone has a single count. The chain links TRBV21-1 to TRBJ2-1; the DNA was not used to check the table's D call, TRBD2. TRBV21-1 has pseudogene status. CDR3 length: 16 residues. CDR3 amino acids: CASSVSSGASYNEQFF. CDR3 bases: TGTGCCAGCAGCGTATCTAGCGGGGCCTCCTACAATGAGCAGTTCTTC.

This chain links TRBV3-1 (or the pseudogene TRBV3-2) with TRBJ2-3, with 9 bases identical to TRBD2. The V gene end was trimmed by 1 base and the J gene end by 2 bases; junction bases not matched to a gene: 10. CDR1 LGHDT and CDR2 YNNKEL come from the germline V gene (reference sequence). This CDR3 contains 18 residues. The CDR3 sequence is CASSQVRAGGRFTDTQYF. CDR3 sequence (DNA): TGTGCCAGCAGCCAAGTCCGAGCGGGGGGAAGGTTCACAGATACGCAGTATTTT.